This entry concerns a single T cell receptor beta chain. As processed by the authors: Using reference gene primer amplification, nucleated cell counts were estimated. TCRdb keeps only in-frame clones here, not all; method: immunoSEQ multiplex PCR. That table gives V, J and clone size, and the DNA gave D and trimming. The sample carries 200,000 to 300,000 clones, 88% recorded once. The data stem from a study of blood T cell repertoires in COVID-19. For the study at large: Spain, Italy and the United States supplied samples that represented acute and convalescent COVID-19.

The sequenced material came from peripheral blood. The clonotype comes from a man between 60 and 70 years old who had recovered from COVID-19.

CDR3 DNA: TGCGCCAGCAGTGAGGGGTGGGCGACAGACTCCTACGAGCAGTACTTC. Encoded protein: CASSEGWATDSYEQYF. The chain employs TRBV10-1 and TRBJ2-7; D is possibly TRBD1 (5 bases). V lost 2 bases and J lost 0, with 14 bases in between. In germline, CDR1 is WNHNN, CDR2 SYGVQD (reference sequence). The CDR3 is made up of 16 amino acids.